One and the same sample provided the 22 T cell receptor beta chains below, sequenced in a study of OX40 agonist ivuxolimab in advanced cancers. The library was built by means of the immunoSEQ multiplex PCR assay. TCRdb mirrors the immuneACCESS table, restricted to in-frame sequences. Some clones are absent from its copies; in checked studies, under half trace to an unresolved V gene, and the reason for the others is unknown. Counted in this sample were tens of thousands of clones; 75% to 90% of them appeared once. Of the sample, approximately 10% is held by the ten largest clones. The input for sequencing was CD4+ or CD8+ T cells sorted from blood, taken in a trial of the OX40 agonist ivuxolimab. These receptors came from an adult with an advanced solid tumor such as melanoma, head and neck, liver or kidney cancer.

The rearrangement joins TRBV28 to TRBJ2-5; 9 positions match TRBD2. CDR3 size: 16 residues. The V and J ends lost 0 bases and 3 bases, in that order; junction bases with no gene match: 5. From germline, CDR1 is MDHEN and CDR2 SYDVKM. CDR3 sequence reads: CASSLWGTSPEETQYF. The CDR3 nucleotides are TGTGCCAGCAGTTTATGGGGGACTAGCCCTGAAGAGACCCAGTACTTC.

This clone has more than one count but fewer than ten. V is TRBV15 and J is TRBJ1-2; 7 bases match TRBD1. V lost 0 bases, J lost 7 bases, and 8 bases stayed unmatched. Germline lookup yields CDR1 LNHNV and CDR2 YYDKDF (reference sequence). CDR3 length equals 15 residues. The CDR3 is CATSRDTGTVGGYTF. The DNA for the CDR3 is TGTGCCACCAGCAGAGATACCGGGACAGTGGGTGGCTACACCTTC.

V is TRBV5-1 and J is TRBJ2-3, with 11 bases lining up with TRBD1. The CDR3 length is 16 residues. The V segment lost 0 bases and the J segment 3 bases; nucleotides outside the gene matches: 3. Germline values: CDR1 SGHRS, CDR2 YFSETQ. DNA of the CDR3: TGCGCCAGCAGCTTGGGCGGACAGGGGGCGACAGATACGCAGTATTTT. Translation gives CASSLGGQGATDTQYF.

The rearrangement uses TRBV6-1 and TRBJ2-7; TRBD1 aligns across 8 bases. The CDR3 is 11 amino acids. Germline CDR1 reads MNHNS; CDR2 reads SASEGT. V shed 6 bases and J 6 bases; nucleotides not matched to a gene: 1. Written as DNA, the CDR3 is TGTGCCAGCAGCAGGGGGCCCGAGCAGTACTTC. This sequence encodes CASSRGPEQYF.

This clone appeared once. The rearrangement links TRBV27 to TRBJ1-2; D gene unclear. Germline V gives CDR1 MNHEY, CDR2 SMNVEV (reference sequence). V lost 4 bases and J lost 8, with 14 bases in between. This CDR3 has 13 amino acids. The CDR3 region is CASSYEANLGYTF. CDR3 coding DNA: TGTGCCAGCAGTTATGAGGCGAATTTAGGCTACACCTTC.

This clone was observed a single time. The chain employs TRBV19 and TRBJ2-7, with 7 positions matching TRBD2. Germline V lookup: CDR1 LNHDA, CDR2 SQIVND (reference sequence). The J segment lost 3 bases and the V segment lost 5 bases, leaving 7 bases of the junction unmatched. The CDR3 is 14 amino acids. CDR3 in amino acids: CASSQRDPFYEQYF. In DNA form, the CDR3 reads TGTGCCAGTAGTCAGCGGGACCCATTCTACGAGCAGTACTTC.

Only a few counts were recorded for this clone. This chain connects TRBV27 to TRBJ2-5; 11 nucleotides align to TRBD1. The CDR3 has 17 residues. After removal of 2 bases from V and 5 bases from J, the junction contained 10 bases not matched to a gene. CDR1 and CDR2 (germline): MNHEY, SMNVEV (reference sequence). The CDR3 is CASSLGGTDRGLETQYF. CDR3 in DNA: TGTGCCAGCAGTTTAGGGGGGACGGACAGGGGGCTGGAGACCCAGTACTTC.

A single count supports this clone. The chain joins TRBV5-1 to TRBJ2-5, with D possibly being TRBD2 (5 bases). The CDR3 runs to 15 residues. Germline V gene sequence: CDR1 SGHRS, CDR2 YFSETQ. The V end was cut by 0 bases, the J end by 5 bases, with 14 bases between. CDR3 loop: CASSLGWEGGETQYF. CDR3 nucleotides: TGCGCCAGCAGCTTGGGTTGGGAAGGAGGCGAGACCCAGTACTTC.

The chain links TRBV10-3 to TRBJ2-5; tentative D call: TRBD1 (5 bases). CDR1 and CDR2 (germline): ENHRY, SYGVKD. V lost 4 bases and J lost 4, with 13 bases in between. The CDR3 spans 14 residues. The CDR3 nucleotides are TGTGCCATCAGTGGGCAGGGTGTCCCAGAGACCCAGTACTTC. Its translation is CAISGQGVPETQYF.

The chain has TRBV5-3 and TRBJ2-7; no clear D. TRBV5-3 is given ORF status, its function remaining uncertain. The CDR3 has 11 residues. V was pared by 7 bases and J by 6 bases, with 11 bases between. For the CDR3, the DNA is TGTGCCAGAGTAGGCGGCCCCGAGCAGTACTTC. Translated: CARVGGPEQYF.

The sample holds a few counts of this clone. This chain joins TRBV7-9 and TRBJ2-7; 8 bases agree with TRBD1. Germline V gene lookup returns CDR1 SEHNR and CDR2 FQNEAQ (reference sequence). The ends lost 5 bases at V and 12 bases at J; junction bases unmatched: 12. The length of the CDR3 is 13 residues. The DNA for the CDR3 is TGTGCCAGCAGCCCCCCGGACAGGGAATACCCGTACTTC. Its translation is CASSPPDREYPYF.

A single count supports this clone. The chain is built from TRBV5-6 and TRBJ2-6; TRBD1 agrees at 7 bases. Germline V CDR1 and CDR2: SGHDT, YYEEEE. The CDR3 runs to 18 residues. With V trimmed by 2 bases and J by 0 bases, 8 bases remained unmatched. The CDR3 region is CASSFLEGASSGANVLTF. The CDR3 DNA is TGTGCCAGCAGCTTTCTCGAGGGGGCGTCCTCTGGGGCCAACGTCCTGACTTTC. The full variable domain, with the rest looked up from reference TRBV5-6 and TRBJ2-6, is DAGVTQSPTHLIKTRGQQVTLRCSPKSGHDTVSWYQQALGQGPQFIFQYYEEEERQRGNFPDRFSGHQFPNYSSELNVNALLLGDSALYLCASSFLEGASSGANVLTFGAGSRLTVL.

The V call is TRBV19, the J call TRBJ1-1; D ambiguous. Germline loops: CDR1 LNHDA, CDR2 SQIVND (reference sequence). Trimming shortened V by 4 bases and J by 4 bases, and 10 bases separated the two germline ends. The CDR3 has 13 amino acids. Here the CDR3 DNA reads TGTGCCAGTAGTAGCAACGGTCCCACTGAAGCTTTCTTT. It is translated as CASSSNGPTEAFF. The whole variable domain, filled in from reference TRBV19 and TRBJ1-1, reads DGGITQSPKYLFRKEGQNVTLSCEQNLNHDAMYWYRQDPGQGLRLIYYSQIVNDFQKGDIAEGYSVSREKKESFPLTVTSAQKNPTAFYLCASSSNGPTEAFFGQGTRLTVV.

The CDR3 sequence: CASRETGGQTEAFF. In DNA, the CDR3 is TGTGCCAGCAGAGAGACAGGGGGGCAAACTGAAGCTTTCTTT. The chain couples TRBV28 to TRBJ1-1, with 9 bases fitting TRBD1. V shed 6 bases and J 5 bases; nucleotides not matched to a gene: 7. CDR3 length equals 14 residues. Germline V gene lookup returns CDR1 MDHEN and CDR2 SYDVKM.

The chain recombines TRBV28 with TRBJ2-2, with 7 bases that match TRBD1. CDR3 size: 14 residues. Looked up from germline, CDR1 is MDHEN and CDR2 is SYDVKM. The trim removed 5 bases at V and 4 bases at J, leaving 4 bases unmatched. The CDR3 nucleotides read TGTGCCAGCAGTGGGACAGTTTTCACCGGGGAGCTGTTTTTT. This encodes CASSGTVFTGELFF.

J is TRBJ2-4 and V is TRBV11-1; D may be TRBD2 (6 bases). The V and J ends lost 1 base and 0 bases respectively, with 13 bases between them. The CDR3 has 17 amino acids. Per the germline V gene, CDR1 is SGHAT and CDR2 is FQDESV (reference sequence). The CDR3 loop is CASSLGVGGIAKNIQYF. For the CDR3, the DNA is TGTGCCAGCAGCTTAGGCGTCGGAGGGATAGCCAAAAACATTCAGTACTTC.

V is TRBV7-9 and J is TRBJ2-7; D could derive from TRBD1 or TRBD2 (5 bases each). V lost 2 bases and J lost 2, with 13 bases in between. The CDR3 consists of 15 residues. Germline CDR1 and CDR2: SEHNR and FQNEAQ (reference sequence). DNA for the CDR3: TGTGCCAGCAGCTTATTCGGGACGGAGCCCTACGAGCAGTACTTC. Its protein product is CASSLFGTEPYEQYF.

The V call is TRBV7-2, the J call TRBJ2-5; 7 nucleotides match TRBD1. Unmatched junction bases numbered 12, after V lost 1 base and J lost 4 bases. The CDR3 runs 17 residues. Germline CDR1 and CDR2: SGHTA and FQGNSA. CDR3: CASSLVGKGAMGETQYF. CDR3 nucleotide sequence: TGTGCCAGCAGCTTAGTTGGGAAGGGGGCTATGGGAGAGACCCAGTACTTC. Full variable domain (remainder filled in from reference TRBV7-2 and TRBJ2-5): GAGVSQSPSNKVTEKGKDVELRCDPISGHTALYWYRQSLGQGLEFLIYFQGNSAPDKSGLPSDRFSAERTGGSVSTLTIQRTQQEDSAVYLCASSLVGKGAMGETQYFGPGTRLLVL.

The V gene is TRBV9, the J gene TRBJ2-1; 8 nucleotides line up with TRBD1. The V gene end was trimmed by 0 bases and the J gene end by 9 bases; junction bases not matched to a gene: 5. CDR3 length: 14 residues. From germline, CDR1 is SGDLS and CDR2 YYNGEE. The CDR3 bases are TGTGCCAGCAGCGTAGTGTCTCAGGGGGCTGAGCAGTTCTTC. This codes for CASSVVSQGAEQFF.

This clone was detected only a few times. The chain combines TRBV7-2 with TRBJ2-1; 9 bases match TRBD2. The length of the CDR3 is 17 residues. V lost 2 bases and J lost 2; bases outside the gene matches: 7. The germline V gene has CDR1 SGHTA and CDR2 FQGNSA. The CDR3 reads CASSLQSGGPPYNEQFF. The CDR3, as DNA: TGTGCCAGCAGCTTACAAAGCGGGGGGCCCCCCTACAATGAGCAGTTCTTC.

The genes are TRBV5-1 and TRBJ2-7, with TRBD2 as a possible D gene (6 bases). The V end lost 3 bases, the J end lost 6 bases, and 10 bases lay between the germline ends. This CDR3 contains 12 residues. The germline gives CDR1 SGHRS, CDR2 YFSETQ. The CDR3 bases are TGCGCCAGCAGCTGGGGGGAAGGCGAGCAGTACTTC. This gives the protein CASSWGEGEQYF.

The genes are TRBV19 and TRBJ1-4; no clear D. Trimming pared 8 bases from V and 7 bases from J, leaving 20 bases between. Germline loops: CDR1 LNHDA, CDR2 SQIVND (reference sequence). This CDR3 region has 15 residues. DNA for the CDR3: TGTGCCAGTTCACGCCTGGCGGGGAGAGGTGAAAAACTGTTTTTT. Amino acids: CASSRLAGRGEKLFF.